Listed below are T cell receptor beta chains from one sample, sequenced in a study of Graves' ophthalmopathy and Graves' hyperthyroidism. One entry per CDR3 protein, called by TCRdb with MiXCR from the multiplex PCR reads. The sample carries roughly 300,000 distinct CDR3 sequences, roughly 15% recorded once. The sequencing input was peripheral blood. These receptors all come from an adult man with Graves' ophthalmopathy. Each CDR3 is given with its conserved first and last residue. The D gene is left open where the match is weak. Expanded clones are given a class, and other clones once, few, many or no size at all.

D gene	V gene	clone size	J gene	CDR3 protein	CDR3 DNA
TRBD1	TRBV6-1	many	TRBJ1-5	CASSERTGNSNQPQHF	TGTGCCAGCAGTGAACGGACAGGCAATAGCAATCAGCCCCAGCATTTT
-	TRBV4-1	few	TRBJ1-2	CASSQVAVGTNYGYTF	TGCGCCAGCAGCCAAGTCGCCGTCGGAACTAACTATGGCTACACCTTC
TRBD1	TRBV12-3/TRBV12-4	many	TRBJ1-5	CASRRQGAAQPQHF	TGTGCCAGCAGGAGACAGGGGGCGGCTCAGCCCCAGCATTTT
TRBD1	TRBV5-1	many	TRBJ2-7	CASSLVVGQGYEQYF	TGCGCCAGCAGCTTGGTGGTAGGACAGGGGTACGAGCAGTACTTC
-	TRBV6-1	many	TRBJ1-1	CASRIGGGSAEAFF	TGTGCCAGCCGGATTGGGGGGGGCAGTGCTGAAGCTTTCTTT
-	TRBV7-6	many	TRBJ2-3	CASSRTQGSNQPQYF	TGTGCCAGCAGCCGAACTCAAGGGAGCAATCAGCCCCAGTATTTT
-	TRBV6-1	few	TRBJ2-4	CASRSTRVSAKNIQYF	TGTGCCAGCAGGTCGACGAGGGTTTCAGCCAAAAACATTCAGTACTTC
-	TRBV6-1	-	TRBJ1-5	CASTKMGNQPQHF	TGTGCCAGCACTAAAATGGGCAATCAGCCCCAGCATTTT
-	TRBV25-1	many	TRBJ2-7	CASSAPRKGSDEQYF	TGTGCCAGCAGTGCCCCCCGGAAGGGCAGCGACGAGCAGTACTTC
TRBD2	TRBV5-1	many	TRBJ2-2	CASSPRLAGQHTGELFF	TGCGCCAGCAGCCCACGACTAGCGGGACAACACACCGGGGAGCTGTTTTTT
-	TRBV9	many	TRBJ2-5	CASSKAGARGETQYF	TGTGCCAGCAGCAAGGCAGGGGCCCGGGGGGAGACCCAGTACTTC
TRBD2	TRBV6-7	many	TRBJ2-7	CASSSGYPGLAGYLRPYEQYF	TGTGCCAGCAGTTCCGGATACCCTGGACTAGCGGGCTATTTAAGGCCCTACGAGCAGTACTTC
TRBD2	TRBV5-1	many	TRBJ2-2	CASSLGTRVTGELFF	TGCGCCAGCAGCTTGGGGACTAGGGTCACCGGGGAGCTGTTTTTT
TRBD1	TRBV27	many	TRBJ2-5	CASSFLGQGAAETQYF	TGTGCCAGCAGCTTCTTGGGACAGGGGGCCGCTGAGACCCAGTACTTC
-	TRBV28	many	TRBJ1-1	CASSPPQRMNTEAFF	TGTGCCAGCAGCCCTCCACAGCGCATGAACACTGAAGCTTTCTTT
TRBD1	TRBV6-1	many	TRBJ1-5	CASSSTGQQPQHF	TGTGCCAGCAGCTCGACAGGGCAACAGCCCCAGCATTTT
-	TRBV5-5	many	TRBJ2-5	CASSSGQLQETQYF	TGTGCCAGCAGCTCGGGACAACTCCAAGAGACCCAGTACTTC
TRBD2	TRBV9	many	TRBJ2-7	CASSPEREVEYEQYF	TGTGCCAGCAGCCCAGAACGGGAGGTTGAGTACGAGCAGTACTTC
TRBD1	TRBV30	many	TRBJ1-2	CAWTPRTGRFYGYTF	TGTGCCTGGACCCCAAGGACAGGGAGGTTCTATGGCTACACCTTC
-	TRBV28	many	TRBJ1-5	CASSFRARGRNQPQHF	TGTGCCAGCAGTTTTAGAGCGCGCGGACGCAATCAGCCCCAGCATTTT
-	TRBV5-1	many	TRBJ1-2	CASSADDSNYGYTF	TGCGCCAGCAGCGCGGATGACAGTAACTATGGCTACACCTTC
-	TRBV6-5	many	TRBJ1-1	CASRRQSFSSNTEAFF	TGTGCCAGCAGACGACAGTCTTTCTCCTCAAACACTGAAGCTTTCTTT
-	TRBV2	many	TRBJ1-3	CASCEGNTIYF	TGTGCCAGCTGCGAAGGAAACACCATATATTTT
TRBD2	TRBV15	-	TRBJ2-7	CATSSPGGLPYEQYF	TGTGCCACCAGCAGCCCGGGGGGGCTCCCCTACGAGCAGTACTTC
-	TRBV28	many	TRBJ1-2	CASSLSTVYGYTF	TGTGCCAGCAGTTTAAGTACAGTCTATGGCTACACCTTC
-	TRBV6-2/TRBV6-3	-	TRBJ1-5	CASSYPQAVDQPQHF	TGTGCCAGCAGTTACCCCCAGGCAGTAGATCAGCCCCAGCATTTT
TRBD2	TRBV12-3/TRBV12-4	-	TRBJ2-7	CASRKIGLAGHYEQYF	TGTGCCAGCAGGAAAATCGGACTAGCGGGACACTACGAGCAGTACTTC
TRBD1	TRBV7-3	-	TRBJ2-1	CASSPRDRVHNEQFF	TGTGCCAGCAGCCCCCGAGACAGGGTTCACAATGAGCAGTTCTTC
-	TRBV20-1	many	TRBJ1-1	CSALPGGNTEAFF	TGCAGTGCTCTCCCGGGCGGGAACACTGAAGCTTTCTTT
-	TRBV7-9	many	TRBJ1-6	CAITKDNNSPLHF	TGTGCCATCACTAAGGATAATAATTCACCCCTCCACTTT
-	TRBV2	many	TRBJ2-2	CASSTGVWAGELFF	TGTGCCAGCAGCACGGGGGTTTGGGCCGGGGAGCTGTTTTTT
TRBD2	TRBV20-1	many	TRBJ2-5	CSAPPGGASPSETQYF	TGCAGTGCGCCTCCCGGGGGGGCATCCCCCAGTGAGACCCAGTACTTC
-	TRBV6-1	-	TRBJ2-6	CASLPSGANVLTF	TGTGCCAGCTTACCCTCTGGGGCCAACGTCCTGACTTTC
-	TRBV12-3/TRBV12-4	many	TRBJ2-2	CASSLKGTGELFF	TGTGCCAGCAGTTTAAAGGGGACCGGGGAGCTGTTTTTT
TRBD1	TRBV18	many	TRBJ2-7	CASSLRLPGQGSYEQYF	TGTGCCAGCTCACTACGACTGCCGGGACAGGGATCCTACGAGCAGTACTTC
-	TRBV11-1	many	TRBJ2-7	CASSLGPGDTYEQYF	TGTGCCAGCAGCTTAGGCCCGGGGGACACCTACGAGCAGTACTTC
-	TRBV10-2	many	TRBJ1-1	CASSDRLNTEAFF	TGCGCCAGCAGTGACAGACTGAACACTGAAGCTTTCTTT
TRBD1	TRBV10-3	many	TRBJ2-7	CAISRQGAVGYEQYF	TGTGCCATCAGTCGACAGGGGGCCGTTGGGTACGAGCAGTACTTC
-	TRBV7-2	-	TRBJ1-1	CASSLGAYKNTEAFF	TGTGCCAGCAGCTTAGGGGCATACAAGAACACTGAAGCTTTCTTT
-	TRBV6-2/TRBV6-3	many	TRBJ1-1	CASSLTGRSEAFF	TGTGCCAGCAGCCTCACGGGTAGGTCTGAAGCTTTCTTT
-	TRBV2	many	TRBJ1-1	CASRRDTGANTEAFF	TGTGCCAGCAGACGAGACACGGGGGCGAACACTGAAGCTTTCTTT
-	TRBV20-1	-	TRBJ2-2	CTLNSGTLSRGDTGELFF	TGCACCCTTAACTCCGGGACCCTTTCAAGAGGGGACACCGGGGAGCTGTTTTTT